Detailed here is one T cell receptor (beta chain). The CDR3 end shows no conserved phenylalanine or tryptophan, and so a read error is likely. The limits of the CDR3 on the DNA are not certain, so only TCRdb's listed CDR3 is given. RNA served as the template for amplifying TCR beta CDR3 regions. HTBI primers were used in a first-round RT-PCR, which preceded a second-round multiplex PCR. A single record per CDR3 protein comes from TCRdb applying MiXCR to the multiplex PCR reads. The data contain over a million distinct CDR3 sequences, around a third of them singletons. Germline CDR1 ENHRY, CDR2 SYGVKD. Including both end residues, the CDR3 is 10 amino acids long. The source of the sample is a study of Graves' ophthalmopathy and Graves' hyperthyroidism.

This receptor was obtained from an adult man with Graves' hyperthyroidism. The specimen sequenced was peripheral blood or thyroid tissue (not recorded which). The V and J genes are TRBV10-3 and TRBJ1-3. CDR3: CAISGTSGNT.